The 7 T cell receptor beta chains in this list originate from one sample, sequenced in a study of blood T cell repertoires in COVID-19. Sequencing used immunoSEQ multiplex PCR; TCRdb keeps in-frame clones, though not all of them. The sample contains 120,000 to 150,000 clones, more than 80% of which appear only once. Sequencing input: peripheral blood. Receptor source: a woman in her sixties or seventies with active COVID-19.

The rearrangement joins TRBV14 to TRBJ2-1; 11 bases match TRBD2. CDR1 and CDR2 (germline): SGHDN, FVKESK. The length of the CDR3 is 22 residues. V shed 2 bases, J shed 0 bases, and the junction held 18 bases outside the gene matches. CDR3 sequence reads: CASSQFKAWLAGGRSSYNEQFF. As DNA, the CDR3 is TGTGCCAGCAGCCAATTCAAGGCATGGCTAGCGGGAGGTAGGAGCTCCTACAATGAGCAGTTCTTC.

The CDR3 loop reads CSAAKGGNTDTQYF. The CDR3, as DNA: TGCAGCGCCGCCAAGGGGGGGAACACAGATACGCAGTATTTT. This chain links TRBV29-1 with TRBJ2-3; the D gene is possibly TRBD2 (7 bases). Per the germline V gene, CDR1 is SQVTM and CDR2 is ANQGSEA. Trimming pared 7 bases from V and 2 bases from J, leaving 16 bases between. CDR3 length: 14 amino acids.

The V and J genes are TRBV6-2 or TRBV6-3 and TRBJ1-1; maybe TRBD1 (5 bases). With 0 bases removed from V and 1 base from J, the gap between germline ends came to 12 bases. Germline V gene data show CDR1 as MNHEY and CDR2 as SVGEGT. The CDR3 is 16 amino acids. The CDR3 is CASSYSAGRTNTEAFF. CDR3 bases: TGTGCCAGCAGTTACTCCGCGGGGCGCACGAACACTGAAGCTTTCTTT.

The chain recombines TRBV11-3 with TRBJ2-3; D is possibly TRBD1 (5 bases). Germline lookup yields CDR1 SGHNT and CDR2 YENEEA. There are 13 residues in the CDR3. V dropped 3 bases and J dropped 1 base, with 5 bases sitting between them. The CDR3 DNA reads TGTGCCAGCAGCTTCAGGGGCACAGATACGCAGTATTTT. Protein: CASSFRGTDTQYF.

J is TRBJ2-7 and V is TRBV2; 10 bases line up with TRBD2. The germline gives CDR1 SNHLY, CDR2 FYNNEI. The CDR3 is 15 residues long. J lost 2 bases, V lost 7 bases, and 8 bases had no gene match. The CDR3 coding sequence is TGTGCCAGCACTGCCGGACTAGCGGATACCTACGAGCAGTACTTC. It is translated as CASTAGLADTYEQYF.

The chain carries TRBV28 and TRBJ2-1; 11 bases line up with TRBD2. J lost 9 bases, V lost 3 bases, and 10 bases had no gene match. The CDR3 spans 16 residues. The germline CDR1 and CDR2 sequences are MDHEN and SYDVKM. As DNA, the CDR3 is TGTGCCAGCAGTTTCCCCCTAGCGGGAGGTCGAATTGAGCAGTTCTTC. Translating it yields CASSFPLAGGRIEQFF.

The CDR3 DNA follows: TGTGCCAGCAGTGCCCGGAGCGGGAGTACCTATGAGCAGTTCTTC. Translating it yields CASSARSGSTYEQFF. This chain connects TRBV6-2 or TRBV6-3 to TRBJ2-1; the match to TRBD2 covers 8 bases. The CDR3 loop spans 15 amino acids. With V trimmed by 5 bases and J by 8 bases, 11 bases remained unmatched. CDR1 and CDR2 (germline): MNHEY, SVGEGT.